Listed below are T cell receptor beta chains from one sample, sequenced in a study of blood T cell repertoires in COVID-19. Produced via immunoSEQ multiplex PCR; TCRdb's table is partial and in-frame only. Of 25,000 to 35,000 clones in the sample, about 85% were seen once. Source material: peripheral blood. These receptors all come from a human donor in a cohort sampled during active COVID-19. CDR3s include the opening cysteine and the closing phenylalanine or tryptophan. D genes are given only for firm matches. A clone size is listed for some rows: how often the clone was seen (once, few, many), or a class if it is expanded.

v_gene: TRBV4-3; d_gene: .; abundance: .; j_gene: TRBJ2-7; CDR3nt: TGCGCCAGCAGCCAGACGGAGCGTTCCTACGAGCAGTACTTC; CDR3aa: CASSQTERSYEQYF
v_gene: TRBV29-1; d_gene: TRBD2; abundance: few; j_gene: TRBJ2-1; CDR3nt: TGCAGCGACCTTAGCGGGGATTCCTACAATGAGCAGTTCTTC; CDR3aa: CSDLSGDSYNEQFF
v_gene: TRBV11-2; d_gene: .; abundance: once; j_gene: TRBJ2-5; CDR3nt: TGTGCCAGCAGCCCGAGGCCGGGAGGGACAGTGAAAGAGACCCAGTACTTC; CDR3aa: CASSPRPGGTVKETQYF
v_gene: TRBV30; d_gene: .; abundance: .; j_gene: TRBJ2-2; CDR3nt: TGTGCCTGGAGTGTAGAGGGCGGGGAGCTGTTTTTT; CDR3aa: CAWSVEGGELFF
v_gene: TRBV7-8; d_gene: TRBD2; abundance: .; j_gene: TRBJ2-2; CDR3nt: TGTGCCAGCAGCTTAGCGCGGGGGTGGAGCACCGGGGAGCTGTTTTTT; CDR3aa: CASSLARGWSTGELFF
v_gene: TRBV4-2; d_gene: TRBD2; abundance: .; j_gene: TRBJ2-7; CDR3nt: TGTGCCAGCAGCCAAAATAGCGGGGGGCCCCCCTACGAGCAGTACTTC; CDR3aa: CASSQNSGGPPYEQYF
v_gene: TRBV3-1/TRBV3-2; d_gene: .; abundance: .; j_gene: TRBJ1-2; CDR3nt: TGTGCCAGCGGGGGCAGGGTTTATGGCTACACCTTC; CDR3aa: CASGGRVYGYTF
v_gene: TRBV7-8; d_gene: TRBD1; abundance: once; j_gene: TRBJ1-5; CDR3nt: TGTGCCAGCAGCTCCAGGGGGTCTATGAGCAATCAGCCCCAGCATTTT; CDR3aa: CASSSRGSMSNQPQHF
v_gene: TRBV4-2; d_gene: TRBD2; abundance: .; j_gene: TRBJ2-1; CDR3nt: TGTGCCAGCAGCCAAGAGCTAGCGGGGACGAACAATGAGCAGTTCTTC; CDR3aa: CASSQELAGTNNEQFF
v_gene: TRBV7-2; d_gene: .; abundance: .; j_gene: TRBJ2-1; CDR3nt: TGTGCCAGCAACCGCCCTATCGGACAGCCCGCGGGCTATGAGCAGTTCTTC; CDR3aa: CASNRPIGQPAGYEQFF
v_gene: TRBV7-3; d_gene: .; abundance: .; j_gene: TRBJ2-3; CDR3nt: TGTGCCAGCAGCTTAACGGCGACTAGATCAGATACGCAGTATTTT; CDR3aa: CASSLTATRSDTQYF
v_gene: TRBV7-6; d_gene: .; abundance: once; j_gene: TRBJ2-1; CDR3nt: TGTGCCAGCAGCTTAGCTAAGACAGGATGGGACAATGAGCAGTTCTTC; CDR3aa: CASSLAKTGWDNEQFF
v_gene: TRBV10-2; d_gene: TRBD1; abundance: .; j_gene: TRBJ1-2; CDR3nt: TGCGCCAGCAGTGAGCCGGGACAGGGAGCTGGCTACACCTTC; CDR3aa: CASSEPGQGAGYTF
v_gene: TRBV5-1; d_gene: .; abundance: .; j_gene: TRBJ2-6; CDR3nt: TGCGCCAGCAGTGGGCCCTCTGGGGCCAACGTCCTGACTTTC; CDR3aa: CASSGPSGANVLTF
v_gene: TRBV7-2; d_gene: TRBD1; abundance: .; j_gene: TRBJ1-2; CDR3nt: TGTGCCAGCAGCTCCCGGACAGGGAAGAATAACTATGGCTACACCTTC; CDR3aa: CASSSRTGKNNYGYTF
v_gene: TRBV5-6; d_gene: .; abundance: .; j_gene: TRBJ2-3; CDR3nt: TGTGCCAGCAGCTTGATAACAGGGTCAGGCGGAGATACGCAGTATTTT; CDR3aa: CASSLITGSGGDTQYF
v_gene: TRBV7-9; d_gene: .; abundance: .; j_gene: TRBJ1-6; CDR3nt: TGTGCCAGCAGCTTATCAGAGACATGGGAGTCACCCCTCCACTTT; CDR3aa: CASSLSETWESPLHF
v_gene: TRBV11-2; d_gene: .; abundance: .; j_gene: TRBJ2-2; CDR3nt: TGTGCCAGCAGCTTAGATCCCGCCGGGGAGCTGTTTTTT; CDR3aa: CASSLDPAGELFF
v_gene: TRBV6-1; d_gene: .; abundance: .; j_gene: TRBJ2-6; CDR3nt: TGTGCCAGCAGTGAATTCCTCTACGGGAGCTCTGGGGCCAACGTCCTGACTTTC; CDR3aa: CASSEFLYGSSGANVLTF
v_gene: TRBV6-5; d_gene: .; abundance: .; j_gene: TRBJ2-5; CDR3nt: TGTGCCAGCAGTTATCAGGGGCCAGGGTTCCAAGAGACCCAGTACTTC; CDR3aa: CASSYQGPGFQETQYF
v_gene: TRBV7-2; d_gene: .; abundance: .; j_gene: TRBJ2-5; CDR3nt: TGTGCCAGCAGCTTTCCAGCGGCCCGCCAGACCCAGTACTTC; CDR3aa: CASSFPAARQTQYF
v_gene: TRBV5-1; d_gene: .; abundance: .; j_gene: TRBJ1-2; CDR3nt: TGCGCCAGCAGCGGCGGTTATGTTGGATATGGCTACACCTTC; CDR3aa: CASSGGYVGYGYTF
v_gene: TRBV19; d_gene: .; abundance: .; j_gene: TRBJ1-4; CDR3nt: TGTGCCAGTAGTAATCACGGACGGACAATTAATGAAAAACTGTTTTTT; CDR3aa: CASSNHGRTINEKLFF
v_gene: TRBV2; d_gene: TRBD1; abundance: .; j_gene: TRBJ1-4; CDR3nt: TGTGCCAGCAGTGGTACAGGGGGGTCAAATGAAAAACTGTTTTTT; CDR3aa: CASSGTGGSNEKLFF
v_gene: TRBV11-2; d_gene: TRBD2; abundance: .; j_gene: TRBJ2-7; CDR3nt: TGTGCCAGCAGCTTGACTAGCGGCGTATACGAGCAGTACTTC; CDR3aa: CASSLTSGVYEQYF
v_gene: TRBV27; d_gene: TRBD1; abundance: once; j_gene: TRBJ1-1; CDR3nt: TGTGCCAGCAGTAGACACGGGACAGAGCTTTTCTTT; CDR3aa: CASSRHGTELFF
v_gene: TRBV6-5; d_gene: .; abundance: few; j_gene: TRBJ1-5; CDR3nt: TGTGCCAGCACCAGGGTGGGCAATCAGCCCCAGCATTTT; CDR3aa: CASTRVGNQPQHF
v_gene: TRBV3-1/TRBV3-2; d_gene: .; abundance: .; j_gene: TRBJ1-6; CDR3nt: TGTGCCAGCAGCCAAAGGGGGGGTAATTCACCCCTCCACTTT; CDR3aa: CASSQRGGNSPLHF
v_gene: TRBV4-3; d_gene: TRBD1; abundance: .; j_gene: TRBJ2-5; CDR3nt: TGCGCCAGCAGCGCGGACAGGGGGTTCCAAGAGACCCAGTACTTC; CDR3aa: CASSADRGFQETQYF